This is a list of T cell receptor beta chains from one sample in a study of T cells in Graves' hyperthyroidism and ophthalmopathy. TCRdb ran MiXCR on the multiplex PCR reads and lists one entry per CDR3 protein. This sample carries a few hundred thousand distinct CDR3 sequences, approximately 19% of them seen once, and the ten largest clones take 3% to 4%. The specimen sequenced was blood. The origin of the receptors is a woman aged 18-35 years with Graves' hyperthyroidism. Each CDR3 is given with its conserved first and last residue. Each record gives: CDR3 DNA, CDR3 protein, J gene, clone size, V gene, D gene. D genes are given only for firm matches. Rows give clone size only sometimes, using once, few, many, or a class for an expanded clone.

TGTGCCAGCAGCGAAAACAGGGGGCGATACTATGGCTACACCTTC	CASSENRGRYYGYTF	TRBJ1-2	many	TRBV7-9	TRBD1
TGCAGCGTTGAAGCTCCTCTCTCGGCAGGGGAGACCCAGTACTTC	CSVEAPLSAGETQYF	TRBJ2-5	many	TRBV29-1	NA
TGCAGTGCTATTGCGGTGCAAGAGACCCAGTACTTC	CSAIAVQETQYF	TRBJ2-5	NA	TRBV20-1	NA
TGCAGTGCTGGCCGGGCGCTCAATGAAGCTTTCTTT	CSAGRALNEAFF	TRBJ1-1	many	TRBV20-1	NA
TGTGCCAGCAGCTTAAATGTGGGAGGAACAGATACGCAGTATTTT	CASSLNVGGTDTQYF	TRBJ2-3	few	TRBV11-2	NA
TGTGCCACCAGCCCCAAACGTACCGACAGGGGTAATGGCTACACCTTC	CATSPKRTDRGNGYTF	TRBJ1-2	many	TRBV15	TRBD1
TGTGCCAGCAGCTCCTGGACTAGTAGCGCTCCCGGGGAGCTGTTTTTT	CASSSWTSSAPGELFF	TRBJ2-2	few	TRBV11-1	TRBD2
TGTGCCAGCAGTACCCCGGGACAGGGGGCAAACACCATATATTTT	CASSTPGQGANTIYF	TRBJ1-3	many	TRBV6-1	TRBD1
TGTGCCAGCAGTCAGGGGTTGAGTACTGAAGCTTTCTTT	CASSQGLSTEAFF	TRBJ1-1	many	TRBV6-4	NA
TGTGCCAGCAGCGCTGGAGGGGGGTTGAACACTGAAGCTTTCTTT	CASSAGGGLNTEAFF	TRBJ1-1	many	TRBV9	NA
TGCAGTGCTAGCTCAGGGGCTGAGGAGACCCAGTACTTC	CSASSGAEETQYF	TRBJ2-5	many	TRBV20-1	NA
TGCGCCAGCAGTTTGGGACAGGGTTTGGACGGCTACACCTTC	CASSLGQGLDGYTF	TRBJ1-2	many	TRBV5-1	TRBD1
TGCAGTGCCTTAGGCCCCCCTAGCTCCTACGAGCAGTACTTC	CSALGPPSSYEQYF	TRBJ2-7	many	TRBV20-1	NA
TGTGCCAGCAGCTCCGGACTAGCGGGGGTAGAGACCCAGTACTTC	CASSSGLAGVETQYF	TRBJ2-5	many	TRBV7-9	TRBD2
TGTGCCATCACGAGGCTCCGGGGGATGATCAAGCAGCCCCAGCATTTT	CAITRLRGMIKQPQHF	TRBJ1-5	many	TRBV10-3	NA
TGTGCCAGCCTCCCCTCCGCCGGGACAGGGGTAGCTTTCTTT	CASLPSAGTGVAFF	TRBJ1-1	many	TRBV7-9	TRBD1
TGCGCCAGCAGTCCGGCCGGGACAGGTTCTCACGAGCAGTACTTC	CASSPAGTGSHEQYF	TRBJ2-7	many	TRBV10-1	TRBD1